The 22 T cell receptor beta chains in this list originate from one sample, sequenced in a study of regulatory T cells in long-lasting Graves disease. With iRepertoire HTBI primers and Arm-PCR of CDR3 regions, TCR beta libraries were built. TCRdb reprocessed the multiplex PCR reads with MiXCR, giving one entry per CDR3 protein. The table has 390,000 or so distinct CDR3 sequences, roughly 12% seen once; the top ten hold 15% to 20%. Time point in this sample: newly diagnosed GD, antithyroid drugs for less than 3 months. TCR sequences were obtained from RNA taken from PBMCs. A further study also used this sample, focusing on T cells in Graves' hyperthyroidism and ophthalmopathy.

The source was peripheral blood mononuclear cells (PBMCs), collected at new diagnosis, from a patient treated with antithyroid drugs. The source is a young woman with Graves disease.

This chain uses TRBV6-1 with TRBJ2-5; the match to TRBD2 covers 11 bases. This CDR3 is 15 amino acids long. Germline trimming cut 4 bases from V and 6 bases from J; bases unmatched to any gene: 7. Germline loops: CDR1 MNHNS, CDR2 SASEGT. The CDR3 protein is CASSGTSGGLQTQYF. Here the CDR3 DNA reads TGTGCCAGCAGTGGAACTAGCGGGGGTCTCCAGACCCAGTACTTC.

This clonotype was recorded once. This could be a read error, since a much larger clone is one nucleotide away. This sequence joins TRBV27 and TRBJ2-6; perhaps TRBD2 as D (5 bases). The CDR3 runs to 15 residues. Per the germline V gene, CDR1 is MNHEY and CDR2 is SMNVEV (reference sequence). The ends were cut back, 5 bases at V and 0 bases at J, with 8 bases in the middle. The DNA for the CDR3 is TGTGCCAGCAGTGACCGGGGCTCTGGGGCCAACGTCCTGACTTTC. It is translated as CASSDRGSGANVLTF.

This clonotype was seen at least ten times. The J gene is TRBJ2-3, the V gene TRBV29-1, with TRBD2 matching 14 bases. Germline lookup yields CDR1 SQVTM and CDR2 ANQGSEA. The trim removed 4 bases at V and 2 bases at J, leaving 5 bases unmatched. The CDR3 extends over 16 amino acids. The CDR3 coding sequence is TGCAGCGTTGTAGGGACTAGCGGGGGACTCACAGATACGCAGTATTTT. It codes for CSVVGTSGGLTDTQYF.

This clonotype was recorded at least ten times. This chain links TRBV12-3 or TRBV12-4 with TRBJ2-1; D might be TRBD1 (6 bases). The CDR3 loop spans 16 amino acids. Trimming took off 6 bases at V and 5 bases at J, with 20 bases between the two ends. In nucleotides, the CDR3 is TGTGCCAGCAGAATACACAGGGTTAGGGGACACAATGAGCAGTTCTTC. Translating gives CASRIHRVRGHNEQFF.

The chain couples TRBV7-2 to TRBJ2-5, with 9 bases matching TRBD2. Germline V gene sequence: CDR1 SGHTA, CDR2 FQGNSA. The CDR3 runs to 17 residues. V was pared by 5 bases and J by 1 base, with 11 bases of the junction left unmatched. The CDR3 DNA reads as TGTGCCAGCAGCCTTAGCGGGGGTTCCCGAGCCCAAGAGACCCAGTACTTC. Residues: CASSLSGGSRAQETQYF.

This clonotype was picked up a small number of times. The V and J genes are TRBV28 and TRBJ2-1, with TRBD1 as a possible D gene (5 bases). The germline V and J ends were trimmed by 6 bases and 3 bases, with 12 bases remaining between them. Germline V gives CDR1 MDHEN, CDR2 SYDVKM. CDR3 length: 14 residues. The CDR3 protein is CASSQDSNYNEQFF. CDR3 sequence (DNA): TGTGCCAGCAGCCAAGACAGTAACTACAATGAGCAGTTCTTC. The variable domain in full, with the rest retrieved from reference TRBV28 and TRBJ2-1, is DVKVTQSSRYLVKRTGEKVFLECVQDMDHENMFWYRQDPGLGLRLIYFSYDVKMKEKGDIPEGYSVSREKKERFSLILESASTNQTSMYLCASSQDSNYNEQFFGPGTRLTVL.

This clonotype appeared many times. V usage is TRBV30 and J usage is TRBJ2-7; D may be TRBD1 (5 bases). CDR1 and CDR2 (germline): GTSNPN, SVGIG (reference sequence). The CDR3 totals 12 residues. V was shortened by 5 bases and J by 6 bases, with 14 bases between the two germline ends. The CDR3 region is CAWSSGFAEQYV. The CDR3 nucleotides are TGTGCCTGGTCGTCAGGGTTCGCCGAGCAGTACGTC.

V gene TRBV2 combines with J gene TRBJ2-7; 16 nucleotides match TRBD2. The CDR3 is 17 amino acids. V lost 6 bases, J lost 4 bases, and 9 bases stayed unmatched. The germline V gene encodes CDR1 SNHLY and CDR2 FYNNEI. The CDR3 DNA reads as TGTGCCAGCAGGGGGGGACTAGCGGGGGGGGTAGTATACGAGCAGTACGTC. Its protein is CASRGGLAGGVVYEQYV.

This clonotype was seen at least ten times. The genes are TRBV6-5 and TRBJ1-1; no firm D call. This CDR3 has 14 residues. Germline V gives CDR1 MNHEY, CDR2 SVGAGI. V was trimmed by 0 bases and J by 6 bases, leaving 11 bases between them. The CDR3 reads CASSYSPKGPEAFF. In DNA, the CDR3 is TGTGCCAGCAGTTACTCACCCAAGGGTCCTGAAGCTTTCTTT.

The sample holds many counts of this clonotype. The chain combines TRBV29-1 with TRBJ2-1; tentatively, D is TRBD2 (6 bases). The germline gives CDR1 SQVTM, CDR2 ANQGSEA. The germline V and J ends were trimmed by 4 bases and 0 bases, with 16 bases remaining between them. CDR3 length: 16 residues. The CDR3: CSVGGVVMGSYNEQFF. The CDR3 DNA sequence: TGCAGCGTTGGGGGGGTAGTAATGGGCTCCTACAATGAGCAGTTCTTC.

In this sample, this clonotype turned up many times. CDR3 DNA sequence: TGCGCCAGCAGCCTGACAGGCGTAGGGACTGAAGCTTTCTTT. It codes for CASSLTGVGTEAFF. This sequence joins TRBV4-3 and TRBJ1-1; possible D gene TRBD1, 6 bases. Germline-derived CDR1 and CDR2 are LGHNA and YSLEER. V shed 4 bases and J shed 5 bases, with 14 bases lying between them. This CDR3 spans 14 amino acids.

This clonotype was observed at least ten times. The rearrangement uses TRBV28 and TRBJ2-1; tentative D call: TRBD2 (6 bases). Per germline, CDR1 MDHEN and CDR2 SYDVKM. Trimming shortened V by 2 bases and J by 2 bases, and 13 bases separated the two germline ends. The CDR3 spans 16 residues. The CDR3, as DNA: TGTGCCAGCAGTTTACGACCGGGGGATCCCTACAATGAGCAGTTCTTC. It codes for CASSLRPGDPYNEQFF.

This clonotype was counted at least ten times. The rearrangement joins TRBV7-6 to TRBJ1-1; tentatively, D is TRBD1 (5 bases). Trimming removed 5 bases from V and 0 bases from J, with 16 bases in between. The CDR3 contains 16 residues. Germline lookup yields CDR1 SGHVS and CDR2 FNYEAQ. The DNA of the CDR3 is TGTGCCAGCAGCCCTACAGACAGAAGCATGAACACTGAAGCTTTCTTT. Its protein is CASSPTDRSMNTEAFF.

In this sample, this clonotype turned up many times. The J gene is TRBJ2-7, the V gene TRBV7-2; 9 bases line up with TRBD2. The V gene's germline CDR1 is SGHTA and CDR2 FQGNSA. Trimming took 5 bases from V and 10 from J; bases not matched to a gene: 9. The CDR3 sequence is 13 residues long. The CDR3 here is CASSKSGTSSQYF. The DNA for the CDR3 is TGTGCCAGCAGCAAATCCGGGACTAGCAGTCAGTACTTC.

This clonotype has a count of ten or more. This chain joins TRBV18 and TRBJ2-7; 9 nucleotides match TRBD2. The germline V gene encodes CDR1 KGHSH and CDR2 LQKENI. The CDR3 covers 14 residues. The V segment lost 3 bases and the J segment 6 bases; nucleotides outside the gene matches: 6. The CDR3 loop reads CASSPSSGSGEQYF. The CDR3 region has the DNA TGTGCCAGCTCACCGAGTAGCGGGAGTGGCGAGCAGTACTTC.

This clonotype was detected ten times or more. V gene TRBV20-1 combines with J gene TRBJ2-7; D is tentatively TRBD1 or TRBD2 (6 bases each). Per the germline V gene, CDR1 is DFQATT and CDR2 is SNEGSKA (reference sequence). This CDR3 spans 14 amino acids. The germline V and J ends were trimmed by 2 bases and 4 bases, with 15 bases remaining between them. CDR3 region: CSARWRRGPYEQYF. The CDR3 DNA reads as TGCAGTGCTAGATGGCGTCGGGGGCCTTACGAGCAGTACTTC.

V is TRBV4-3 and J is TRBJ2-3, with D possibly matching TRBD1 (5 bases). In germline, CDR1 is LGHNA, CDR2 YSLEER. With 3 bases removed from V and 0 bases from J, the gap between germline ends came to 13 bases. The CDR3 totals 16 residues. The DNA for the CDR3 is TGCGCCAGCAGCCACCAGACAGTAACTAGCACAGATACGCAGTATTTT. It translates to CASSHQTVTSTDTQYF.

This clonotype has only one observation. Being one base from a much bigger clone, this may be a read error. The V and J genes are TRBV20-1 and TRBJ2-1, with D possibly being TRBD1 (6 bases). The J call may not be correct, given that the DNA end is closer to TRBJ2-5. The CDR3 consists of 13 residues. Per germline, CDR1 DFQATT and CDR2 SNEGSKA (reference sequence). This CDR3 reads CSVYREFHDAQYF. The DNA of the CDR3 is TGCAGTGTTTACAGGGAGTTCCACGATGCCCAGTACTTC.

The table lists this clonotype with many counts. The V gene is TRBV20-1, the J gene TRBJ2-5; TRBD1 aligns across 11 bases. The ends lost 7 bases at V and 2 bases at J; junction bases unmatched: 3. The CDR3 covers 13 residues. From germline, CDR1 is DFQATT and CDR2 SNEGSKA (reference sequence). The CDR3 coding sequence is TGCAGTGGCGGACAGGGGGCTCAAGAGACCCAGTACTTC. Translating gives CSGGQGAQETQYF.

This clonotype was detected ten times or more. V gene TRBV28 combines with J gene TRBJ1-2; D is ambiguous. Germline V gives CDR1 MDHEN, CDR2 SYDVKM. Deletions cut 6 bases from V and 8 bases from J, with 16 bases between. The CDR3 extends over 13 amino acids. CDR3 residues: CASRTSTGRGYTF. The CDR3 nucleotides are TGTGCCAGCAGAACCTCCACCGGGCGAGGCTACACCTTC.

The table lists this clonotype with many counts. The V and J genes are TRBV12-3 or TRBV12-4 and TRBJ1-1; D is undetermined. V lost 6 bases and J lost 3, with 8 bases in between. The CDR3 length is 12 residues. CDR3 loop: CASSRTDTEAFF. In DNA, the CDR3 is TGTGCCAGCAGCCGTACGGACACTGAAGCTTTCTTT.

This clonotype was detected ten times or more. This CDR3 is CASSQTYKELFF. CDR3 nucleotides: TGTGCCAGCAGTCAGACCTACAAGGAGCTGTTTTTT. The chain combines TRBV6-1 with TRBJ2-2; no reliable D call. The CDR3 is made up of 12 amino acids. Germline lookup yields CDR1 MNHNS and CDR2 SASEGT. The germline V and J ends were trimmed by 5 bases and 10 bases, with 11 bases remaining between them.